These 14 T cell receptor beta chains came from one sample sequenced in a study of T-cell reconstitution after alpha-beta-depleted transplantation in children. A TCRbeta library incorporating unique molecular identifiers was prepared. TCRdb reanalysed the PCR reads using MiXCR and keeps one entry per CDR3 protein. There are 95,000 to 150,000 distinct CDR3 sequences in the sample; under 25% occur only once, and about 10% lies in the top ten. The specimen comprised PBMCs, mostly from graft donor cells, sampled 180 days after TCRalphabeta/CD19-depleted stem cell transplant. These receptors originate from a male patient between 2 and 10 years old who had a stem cell transplant for chronic granulomatous disease, so the T cells may come from the graft donor.

This chain uses TRBV12-3 or TRBV12-4 with TRBJ1-1; D remains ambiguous. Trimming pared 1 base from V and 4 bases from J, leaving 10 bases between. CDR3 length: 14 amino acids. The CDR3 region is CASSLVGYGTEAFF. The CDR3 DNA is TGTGCCAGCAGTTTAGTGGGTTATGGCACTGAAGCTTTCTTT.

This clonotype occurred a few times. The V gene is TRBV5-4, the J gene TRBJ1-2; 9 bases are a match to TRBD1. The CDR3 has 12 amino acids. Germline CDR1 and CDR2: SGHNT and YYREEE (reference sequence). Germline trimming cut 4 bases from V and 14 bases from J; bases unmatched to any gene: 9. The CDR3 protein is CASSRPGTGKTF. Here the CDR3 DNA reads TGTGCCAGCAGCCGTCCCGGGACAGGGAAAACCTTC.

The chain employs TRBV24-1 and TRBJ1-2, with 8 bases lining up with TRBD1. V shed 4 bases, J shed 2 bases, and the junction held 8 bases outside the gene matches. Germline loops: CDR1 KGHDR, CDR2 SFDVKD. The CDR3 has 16 amino acids. The CDR3 sequence is CATSEGGQGANYGYTF. CDR3 nucleotide sequence: TGTGCCACCAGTGAAGGCGGACAGGGCGCGAACTATGGCTACACCTTC.

The chain recombines TRBV15 with TRBJ2-1; D not certain. The germline V and J ends were trimmed by 1 base and 4 bases, with 5 bases remaining between them. The CDR3 is 13 amino acids. CDR1 and CDR2 (germline): LNHNV, YYDKDF (reference sequence). The chain's CDR3 is CATSRVSYNEQFF. The CDR3 DNA reads as TGTGCCACCAGCAGAGTATCATACAATGAGCAGTTCTTC.

This clonotype was counted between two and nine times. The chain combines TRBV20-1 with TRBJ2-5; D perhaps matches TRBD1 (6 bases). Germline V gives CDR1 DFQATT, CDR2 SNEGSKA (reference sequence). The CDR3 length is 15 residues. Trimming took 0 bases from V and 2 from J, leaving 13 bases between them. CDR3 sequence (DNA): TGCAGTGCTAGAGATCTCCGGACAGCTCAAGAGACCCAGTACTTC. This sequence encodes CSARDLRTAQETQYF.

J is TRBJ2-1 and V is TRBV4-2; perhaps TRBD2 as D (5 bases). This CDR3 contains 16 residues. In germline, CDR1 is LGHNA, CDR2 YNFKEQ. V dropped 0 bases and J dropped 0 bases, with 9 bases sitting between them. The CDR3 DNA sequence: TGTGCCAGCAGCCAAGAAGACTACAGCTCCTACAATGAGCAGTTCTTC. Encoded protein: CASSQEDYSSYNEQFF.

This clonotype has a handful of counts. The genes are TRBV3-1 and TRBJ2-1; unclear D gene. V lost 1 base and J lost 2, with 15 bases in between. Germline CDR1 and CDR2: LGHDT and YNNKEL (reference sequence). The CDR3 spans 17 residues. The CDR3 DNA sequence: TGTGCCAGCAGCCAAGTCTTTGGCAGGAAGACCTACAATGAGCAGTTCTTC. It encodes CASSQVFGRKTYNEQFF.

The chain couples TRBV5-1 to TRBJ2-1; weak D call: TRBD2 (5 bases). V was shortened by 2 bases and J by 7 bases, with 16 bases between the two germline ends. The CDR3 is 15 amino acids. Germline lookup yields CDR1 SGHRS and CDR2 YFSETQ. This CDR3 is CASSFEGSPGNEQFF. In nucleotides, the CDR3 is TGCGCCAGCAGCTTCGAAGGTAGTCCGGGGAATGAGCAGTTCTTC.

This chain links TRBV6-5 with TRBJ1-2; D is perhaps TRBD1 (6 bases). Per the germline V gene, CDR1 is MNHEY and CDR2 is SVGAGI. The CDR3 covers 14 residues. Trimming pared 2 bases from V and 7 bases from J, leaving 14 bases between. For the CDR3, the DNA is TGTGCCAGCAGTTACCGGGGAGGGGGAGTTGGCTACACCTTC. Amino acid sequence: CASSYRGGGVGYTF.

In its sample, this clonotype was seen a few times. The chain couples TRBV12-3 or TRBV12-4 to TRBJ2-7; 7 nucleotides align to TRBD2. Trimming at V came to 10 bases and at J to 1 base, leaving 7 bases not matched to a gene. The CDR3 is made up of 13 amino acids. The CDR3 coding sequence is TGTGCCACCCAAGCGGGACGGTCCTACGAGCAGTACTTC. Its translation: CATQAGRSYEQYF.

This chain uses TRBV5-6 with TRBJ2-3; D is ambiguous. Per germline, CDR1 SGHDT and CDR2 YYEEEE. This CDR3 is built from 12 residues. The V gene lost 0 bases and the J gene lost 11 bases, with 10 bases spanning the gap. As DNA, the CDR3 is TGTGCCAGCAGCTTGGCCAATCGTAAGCAGTATTTT. Protein: CASSLANRKQYF.

The chain links TRBV20-1 to TRBJ2-7; D tentatively reads TRBD1 or TRBD2 (7 bases each). Germline lookup yields CDR1 DFQATT and CDR2 SNEGSKA (reference sequence). V lost 2 bases and J lost 4, with 33 bases in between. The CDR3 length is 20 residues. This CDR3 reads CSARIARGTVSGAGLYEQYF. The DNA of the CDR3 is TGCAGTGCTAGAATCGCCCGCGGGACAGTAAGCGGGGCGGGGTTGTACGAGCAGTACTTC.

This clonotype was counted at least ten times. The chain couples TRBV29-1 to TRBJ2-7; D is perhaps TRBD2 (5 bases). The CDR3 length is 11 residues. The germline V gene has CDR1 SQVTM and CDR2 ANQGSEA. Trimming removed 7 bases at V and 3 bases at J, with 10 bases between. The CDR3 DNA reads TGCAGCGCCGGACTGAGCTACGAGCAGTACTTC. Its protein is CSAGLSYEQYF.

This clonotype was observed a few times. This sequence joins TRBV20-1 and TRBJ2-3; 10 bases are a match to TRBD2. Germline trimming cut 0 bases from V and 2 bases from J; bases unmatched to any gene: 11. This CDR3 has 18 residues. Germline CDR1 reads DFQATT; CDR2 reads SNEGSKA (reference sequence). Here the CDR3 reads CSARDLIRGLAFTDTQYF. The DNA for the CDR3 is TGCAGTGCTAGAGATCTGATTAGGGGACTAGCGTTCACAGATACGCAGTATTTT.